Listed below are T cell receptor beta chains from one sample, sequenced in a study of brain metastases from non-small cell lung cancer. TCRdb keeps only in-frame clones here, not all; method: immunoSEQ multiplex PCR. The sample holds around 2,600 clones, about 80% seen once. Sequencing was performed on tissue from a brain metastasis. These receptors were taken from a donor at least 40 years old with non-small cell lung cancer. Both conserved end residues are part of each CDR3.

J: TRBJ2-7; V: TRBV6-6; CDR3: CATSEGGFSYEQYF
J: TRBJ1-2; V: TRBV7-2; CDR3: CASSLDGTGSFHGYTF
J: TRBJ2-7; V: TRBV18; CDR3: CASSREDGSYEQYF
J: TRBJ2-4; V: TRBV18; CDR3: CASSPGNIQYF
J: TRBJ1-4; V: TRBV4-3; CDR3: CASSQTIGTGEEKLFF
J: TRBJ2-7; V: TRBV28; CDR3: CASSYRYEQYF
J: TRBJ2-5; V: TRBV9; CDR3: CASSVASGGARETQYF
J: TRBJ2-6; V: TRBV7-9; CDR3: CASRQTVLAGAGANVLTF
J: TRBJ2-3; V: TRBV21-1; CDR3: CASSKLSDTQYF
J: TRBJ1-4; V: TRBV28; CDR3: CASSLEAYNEKLFF
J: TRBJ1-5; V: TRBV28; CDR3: CASSFYGTGNQPQHF